Listed below are T cell receptor beta chains from one sample, sequenced in a study of T cells after yellow fever vaccination. TCRdb called the 5' RACE reads again in MiXCR, with one record for every CDR3 protein. The table lists approximately 300,000 distinct CDR3 sequences, over 10% of them singletons. The sequenced sample was CD4+ T cells sorted from PBMCs, obtained 45 days after the yellow fever booster vaccination. The receptors come from a man younger than 40 who received the YFV17D yellow fever vaccine. Each CDR3 is given with its conserved first and last residue. The order of the fields is clone size, J gene, V gene, D gene, CDR3 protein, CDR3 DNA. The D gene is left open where the match is weak. Clone size, where shown, is once, few, many, or a class for clones that have expanded.

NA	TRBJ1-1	TRBV6-5	NA	CASSYVGAYTEAFF	TGTGCCAGCAGTTACGTGGGGGCTTACACTGAAGCTTTCTTT
few	TRBJ2-3	TRBV5-1	TRBD2	CASSPGGTSGIDTQYF	TGCGCCAGCTCCCCTGGTGGGACTAGCGGGATAGATACGCAGTATTTT
few	TRBJ2-3	TRBV28	TRBD1	CAGGTGLMTDTQYF	TGTGCCGGGGGGACAGGGCTTATGACAGATACGCAGTATTTT
NA	TRBJ2-6	TRBV11-2	NA	CASSRPVAGTLYSGANVLTF	TGTGCCAGCAGTCGGCCCGTGGCAGGTACCCTTTACTCTGGGGCCAACGTCCTGACTTTC
NA	TRBJ2-5	TRBV27	NA	CASHPGAGQQETQYF	TGTGCCAGCCATCCTGGGGCGGGGCAACAAGAGACCCAGTACTTC
few	TRBJ2-7	TRBV27	NA	CASSLDPVAEQYF	TGTGCCAGCAGTTTAGATCCGGTTGCCGAGCAGTACTTC
few	TRBJ2-3	TRBV7-9	NA	CASSLERFTQYF	TGTGCCAGCAGCTTAGAACGGTTTACGCAGTATTTT
few	TRBJ2-7	TRBV7-8	NA	CASSRPVTPYEQYF	TGTGCCAGCAGCCGCCCCGTGACCCCCTACGAGCAGTACTTC
few	TRBJ2-2	TRBV12-3/TRBV12-4	NA	CASSLKGAGELFF	TGTGCCAGCAGTTTGAAGGGGGCCGGGGAGCTGTTTTTT
NA	TRBJ2-3	TRBV7-2	NA	CASSLKVLRGRMDTQYF	TGTGCCAGCAGCTTAAAAGTTCTTAGAGGGAGAATGGATACGCAGTATTTT
NA	TRBJ1-5	TRBV6-2/TRBV6-3	NA	CASSPGPGQPQHF	TGTGCCAGCAGCCCCGGCCCGGGTCAGCCCCAGCATTTT
many	TRBJ2-3	TRBV12-3/TRBV12-4	TRBD2	CASSQAGGDTQYF	TGTGCCAGCAGTCAGGCGGGAGGAGATACGCAGTATTTT
NA	TRBJ2-3	TRBV12-2	NA	CASEYRDGRSTSTDTQYF	TGTGCAAGTGAATATCGGGACGGGCGGTCGACTAGCACAGATACGCAGTATTTT
NA	TRBJ1-2	TRBV27	NA	CASSRGSNYGYTF	TGTGCCAGCAGTAGAGGATCTAACTATGGCTACACCTTC
NA	TRBJ2-7	TRBV20-1	NA	CSARGVWDEQYF	TGCAGTGCTAGGGGAGTTTGGGACGAGCAGTACTTC
many	TRBJ1-1	TRBV20-1	TRBD1	CSALNRGWTEAFF	TGCAGTGCTTTAAACAGGGGCTGGACTGAAGCTTTCTTT
few	TRBJ2-3	TRBV6-5	NA	CASSYSPPDTQYF	TGTGCCAGCAGTTACTCTCCGCCAGATACGCAGTATTTT
NA	TRBJ2-7	TRBV2	NA	CASSLRATSYEQYF	TGTGCCAGCAGTCTAAGGGCGACCTCCTACGAGCAGTACTTC
few	TRBJ2-1	TRBV29-1	NA	CSGSYRRGDEQFF	TGCAGCGGCTCATACCGCAGGGGCGATGAGCAGTTCTTC
few	TRBJ2-1	TRBV12-3/TRBV12-4	TRBD2	CASSLVGSGSSYNEQFF	TGTGCCAGCAGTTTAGTGGGTAGCGGGAGCTCCTACAATGAGCAGTTCTTC
NA	TRBJ2-2	TRBV6-1	NA	CASSELLSNTGELFF	TGTGCCAGCAGTGAATTGCTCTCGAACACCGGGGAGCTGTTTTTT
NA	TRBJ2-3	TRBV20-1	NA	CSARSSGILADTQYF	TGCAGTGCTAGGAGTTCTGGGATTTTGGCAGATACGCAGTATTTT
few	TRBJ2-3	TRBV6-2/TRBV6-3	NA	CASTRSGSTDTQYF	TGTGCCAGCACGCGGAGCGGGAGCACAGATACGCAGTATTTT
few	TRBJ1-1	TRBV5-1	NA	CASSSPNRRSEAFF	TGCGCCAGCAGCTCACCGAACAGGCGCTCTGAAGCTTTCTTT